This record looks at one T cell receptor beta chain sequence and its context. The antigen is not known. Time point defined: week 5, during vaccination. Doses of 300 ug of mutant IDH1 20-mer peptide were given with topical imiquimod. The germline CDR1 and CDR2 sequences are SNHLY and FYNNEI. J lost 12 bases, V lost 2 bases, and 7 bases had no gene match. There are 14 residues in the CDR3. Only in-frame clones appear in the TCRdb table, and some are missing; sequencing was by immunoSEQ multiplex PCR. Counted here are 30,000 to 45,000 clones, 75% to 85% occurring once; the ten biggest clones make up less than 6.5%. This specimen belongs to a study of a mutant IDH1 vaccine in newly diagnosed glioma. About the research overall: Treatment recipients were approximately 60% male and about 40% female, and their mean age was around 40 years. Before enrollment, patients got radiotherapy alone, temozolomide alone, or mostly the combination. General study results and limits: Overall, more than 85% of patients had vaccine-induced immune responses.

Sequenced material: PBMCs, taken from a glioma patient whose treatment included an IDH1 peptide vaccine. The V and J genes are TRBV2 and TRBJ1-6, with 7 bases identical to TRBD1. The receptor's source is a man in his forties with glioma. The CDR3 DNA reads as TGTGCCAGCAGTGAACCGACAAACAGGGGACCCCTCCACTTT. Translation: CASSEPTNRGPLHF.